The TCR beta chain described here comes from a study of blood T cells in healthy people across ages. Around 9.5 milliliters of peripheral blood were drawn from each donor. Through a sample-barcoded 5' primer and a J-beta primer mix, a second PCR was run for roughly 6 to 11 cycles. MiXCR, applied by TCRdb to the 5' RACE reads, yields one record per CDR3 protein. The sample carries some 1.5 million distinct CDR3 sequences, approximately 28% recorded once. The receptor was isolated from a woman younger than 45 in good health. Sequencing was carried out using blood.

This chain's CDR3 is CASSLEVTGQYF. The CDR3 DNA reads TGTGCCAGCAGCTTAGAGGTGACAGGGCAGTACTTC. The V and J genes are TRBV7-9 and TRBJ2-7; D possibly corresponds to TRBD1 (6 bases). This CDR3 spans 12 amino acids. Germline assignment: CDR1 SEHNR and CDR2 FQNEAQ (reference sequence). V gave up 1 base and J gave up 9 bases, with 10 bases separating them.